This is a list of T cell receptor beta chains from one sample in a study of cytomegalovirus exposure and HLA in healthy donors. Sequenced by immunoSEQ multiplex PCR; TCRdb stores in-frame clones only, minus some. The data contain some 110,000 clones, approximately 70% of them seen just once; the ten biggest clones take up 1.5% to 1.9%. The sample taken for sequencing was PBMCs. These receptors originate from a man between 18 and 29 years old in good health and CMV-seronegative. The CDR3 runs from the conserved cysteine through the conserved F or W. A D gene is named only where the DNA matches it firmly. Expanded clones are given a class, and other clones once, few, many or no size at all.

TRBV30	TRBJ1-2	-	TRBD1	CANSGTGFNYGYTF	TGTGCCAATTCCGGGACAGGGTTTAACTATGGCTACACCTTC
TRBV19	TRBJ1-1	-	-	CATHGTKNTEAFF	TGTGCCACTCACGGGACAAAGAACACTGAAGCTTTCTTT
TRBV10-2	TRBJ2-2	-	TRBD2	CASRKAGGPLSGELFF	TGCGCCAGCAGAAAGGCGGGAGGGCCCCTTTCCGGGGAGCTGTTTTTT
TRBV9	TRBJ2-5	-	-	CASSVRGGQRRETQYF	TGTGCCAGCAGCGTAAGGGGGGGTCAGAGACGAGAGACCCAGTACTTC
TRBV7-2	TRBJ2-7	-	TRBD2	CASSFRGGSPYEQYF	TGTGCCAGCAGCTTCCGCGGCGGGAGCCCCTACGAGCAGTACTTC
TRBV30	TRBJ2-4	few	-	CAWSEVSLAKNIQYF	TGTGCCTGGAGTGAAGTGAGCTTGGCCAAAAACATTCAGTACTTC
TRBV29-1	TRBJ2-3	-	-	CSVSSGVADTQYF	TGCAGCGTGTCATCAGGGGTTGCAGATACGCAGTATTTT
TRBV25-1	TRBJ2-5	-	-	CASSATAQETQYF	TGTGCCAGCAGTGCGACAGCCCAAGAGACCCAGTACTTC
TRBV5-5	TRBJ2-7	-	-	CASSPSRSRGTYEQYF	TGTGCCAGCAGCCCGAGCAGGTCCAGGGGCACCTACGAGCAGTACTTC
TRBV10-3	TRBJ2-1	once	-	CATSEEAYNEQFF	TGTGCCACCTCTGAGGAGGCATACAATGAGCAGTTCTTC
TRBV6-5	TRBJ2-1	once	TRBD2	CASSTGGYSYNEQFF	TGTGCCAGCAGTACCGGGGGGTACTCCTACAATGAGCAGTTCTTC
TRBV7-2	TRBJ1-1	-	-	CASSLYPDRNTEAFF	TGTGCCAGCAGCTTATACCCGGACAGGAACACTGAAGCTTTCTTT
TRBV29-1	TRBJ2-7	-	-	CSATGLLGSYEQYF	TGCAGCGCGACCGGACTGCTTGGCTCCTACGAGCAGTACTTC
TRBV5-4	TRBJ2-1	few	TRBD1	CASSQSPGQGYNEQFF	TGTGCCAGCAGCCAATCGCCGGGACAGGGGTACAATGAGCAGTTCTTC
TRBV29-1	TRBJ2-1	once	TRBD2	CSISGGYNEQFF	TGCAGCATTAGCGGGGGGTACAATGAGCAGTTCTTC
TRBV6-1	TRBJ1-5	-	TRBD1	CASSLRGLEPQHF	TGTGCCAGCAGTCTCAGGGGGCTGGAGCCCCAGCACTTT